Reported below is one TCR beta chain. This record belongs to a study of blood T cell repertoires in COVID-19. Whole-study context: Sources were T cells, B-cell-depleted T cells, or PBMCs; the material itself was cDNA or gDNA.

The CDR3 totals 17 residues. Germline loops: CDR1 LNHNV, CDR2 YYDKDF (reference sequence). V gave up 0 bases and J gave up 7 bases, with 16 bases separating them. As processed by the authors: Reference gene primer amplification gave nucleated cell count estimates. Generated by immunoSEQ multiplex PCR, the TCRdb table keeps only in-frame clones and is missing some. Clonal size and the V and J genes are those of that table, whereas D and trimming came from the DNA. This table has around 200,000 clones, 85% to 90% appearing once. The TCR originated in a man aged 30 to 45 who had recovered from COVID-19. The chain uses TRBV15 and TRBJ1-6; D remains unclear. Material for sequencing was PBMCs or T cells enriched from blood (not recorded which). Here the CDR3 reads CATSRDRGGRGNSPLHF. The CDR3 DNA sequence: TGTGCCACCAGCAGAGATCGGGGTGGGCGAGGGAATTCACCCCTCCACTTT.